Reported below is one TCR beta chain. Clones were read by immunoSEQ multiplex PCR, and TCRdb kept only the in-frame ones, dropping some. The table lists approximately 94,000 clones, over 95% of them singletons. This specimen comes from a study of siplizumab effects on memory and regulatory T cells. The receptor's source is a human donor in good health. The sample consisted of naive CD4+ T cells sorted from blood.

In nucleotides, the CDR3 is TGTGCCAGCAGAGAAGGGGTCGGGGAGCTGTTTTTT. Translated, it gives CASREGVGELFF. V gene TRBV28 combines with J gene TRBJ2-2, with D perhaps TRBD1 (5 bases). V gave up 6 bases and J gave up 7 bases, with 9 bases separating them. The CDR3 length is 12 residues. Germline V gene data show CDR1 as MDHEN and CDR2 as SYDVKM.